Below, one T cell receptor beta chain is given with its context. The data originate from a study of shared clonotypes between healthy human individuals. Clones were read by immunoSEQ multiplex PCR, and TCRdb kept only the in-frame ones, dropping some. The sample consists of about 2.1 million clones, around 95% of them appearing once. Naivety among CD8 cells was defined by CD45RO negativity and positive CCR7 selection, thereby excluding terminally differentiated effector memory CD45RA+ cells. The CDR3 runs 14 residues. CDR1 is PRHDT, CDR2 FYEKMQ, per germline (reference sequence). V was pared by 7 bases and J by 9 bases, with 11 bases of the junction left unmatched.

This TCR came from a young man in good health. Some clones in this sample may be carry-over from other donors' samples. The chain combines TRBV13 with TRBJ2-1; 8 positions agree with TRBD2. The sequencing input was naive CD8+ T cells from PBMCs. CDR3 nucleotides: TGTGCCAGCACCGGGACTAGTTTTTCTTCTGAGCAGTTCTTC. Translating it yields CASTGTSFSSEQFF. Together with reference TRBV13 and TRBJ2-1, the CDR3 gives the full variable domain: AAGVIQSPRHLIKEKRETATLKCYPIPRHDTVYWYQQGPGQDPQFLISFYEKMQSDKGSIPDRFSAQQFSDYHSELNMSSLELGDSALYFCASTGTSFSSEQFFGPGTRLTVL.